These T cell receptor beta chains were read from a single sample in a study of blood T cell repertoires in COVID-19. Here immunoSEQ multiplex PCR was the method, and the copy in TCRdb shows in-frame clones only, minus some. This sample has 250,000 or so clones, with 70% to 85% found just once. The specimen was peripheral blood. The receptors stem from an elderly woman with acute or convalescent COVID-19. CDR3s leave out the opening cysteine and the closing phenylalanine or tryptophan.

TRBJ1-1 | TRBV7-9 | ASSFTPRSTEAF
TRBJ1-5 | TRBV9 | ASSVGPGDQPQH
TRBJ2-1 | TRBV19 | ASRPSGVNEQF
TRBJ2-3 | TRBV18 | ASSPRGGGTDTQY
TRBJ1-1 | TRBV7-9 | ASSLQGFSEAF
TRBJ2-7 | TRBV5-1 | ASSHTSGGNYEQY
TRBJ1-5 | TRBV3-1/TRBV3-2 | ASSQDGTSPHSNQPQH
TRBJ2-7 | TRBV3-1/TRBV3-2 | ASRESGRAFYEQY
TRBJ1-1 | TRBV5-1 | ASSLSVLPGTEAF
TRBJ2-2 | TRBV6-1 | ASSVIPISGGNTGELF
TRBJ1-2 | TRBV6-5 | ASSRDRLNYGYT
TRBJ2-3 | TRBV29-1 | SVEGHPEY
TRBJ1-1 | TRBV5-8 | ASSLYRDTEAF
TRBJ1-5 | TRBV6-2/TRBV6-3 | ASSLGGARNQPQH
TRBJ2-3 | TRBV11-2 | ASSRPGRRTDTQY
TRBJ2-6 | TRBV10-3 | AATGTGSAPSSGANVLT
TRBJ1-2 | TRBV19 | ASNPGTGDYGYT
TRBJ1-2 | TRBV9 | ASSVPTGGGGYT
TRBJ1-1 | TRBV5-4 | ASSWDILNTEAF
TRBJ2-1 | TRBV12-3/TRBV12-4 | ASSFGDRRKI
TRBJ2-2 | TRBV7-9 | ASSLGQSRDTGELF
TRBJ2-2 | TRBV5-4 | ASSFGTGKNTGELF